Each of the 20 T cell receptor beta chains below was sequenced from the same sample in a study of blood T cell repertoires in COVID-19. Some clones are missing from TCRdb's copy, which holds only in-frame ones; the method was immunoSEQ multiplex PCR. The sample holds some 520,000 clones, nearly 90% seen once. Sequences were obtained from peripheral blood. Receptor source: a young man with COVID-19, enrolled during active disease.

The gene calls are TRBV6-5 and TRBJ1-3, with a weak D call TRBD1 (5 bases). Germline values: CDR1 MNHEY, CDR2 SVGAGI. The CDR3 extends over 15 amino acids. Trimming stripped 0 bases from V and 4 bases from J, with 10 bases between. CDR3 nucleotide sequence: TGTGCCAGCAGTTACTCGGGGGGGACCGGAAACACCATATATTTT. Translated: CASSYSGGTGNTIYF.

The rearrangement uses TRBV6-2 or TRBV6-3 and TRBJ1-1; no definite D call. CDR1 is MNHEY, CDR2 SVGEGT, per germline. The V end was cut by 5 bases, the J end by 6 bases, with 13 bases between. CDR3 length equals 13 residues. DNA of the CDR3: TGTGCCAGCAGTGACGACTCACCCGCTGAAGCTTTCTTT. Translated, it gives CASSDDSPAEAFF.

This CDR3 reads CASSRGQANTGELFF. CDR3 bases: TGTGCCAGCAGCCGCGGACAGGCGAACACCGGGGAGCTGTTTTTT. V and J are TRBV7-2 and TRBJ2-2, with 7 bases that match TRBD1. The CDR3 runs 15 residues. In germline, CDR1 is SGHTA, CDR2 FQGNSA. V trimming: 5 bases; J trimming: 0 bases; junction bases outside the gene matches: 3.

Only one count was recorded for this clone. The chain is built from TRBV9 and TRBJ1-5, with a tentative D call TRBD1 (5 bases). The ends were cut back, 4 bases at V and 6 bases at J, with 14 bases in the middle. The CDR3 is 14 residues long. Germline V gene sequence: CDR1 SGDLS, CDR2 YYNGEE. The CDR3 bases are TGTGCCAGCAGCCTCAACAGGATTCCTCAGCCCCAGCATTTT. Its protein product is CASSLNRIPQPQHF.

V is TRBV7-8 and J is TRBJ2-7; maybe TRBD2 (6 bases). Germline CDR1 is SGHVS and CDR2 is FQNEAQ. V was trimmed by 1 base and J by 2 bases, leaving 12 bases between them. CDR3 length: 15 residues. CDR3 region: CASSLVAGLTYEQYF. As DNA, the CDR3 is TGTGCCAGCAGCTTAGTGGCGGGGCTTACCTACGAGCAGTACTTC.

The chain links TRBV14 to TRBJ1-2; 8 positions match TRBD1. This CDR3 spans 13 amino acids. Germline CDR1 reads SGHDN; CDR2 reads FVKESK. V was clipped by 4 bases and J by 7 bases; unmatched bases: 5. In DNA, the CDR3 is TGTGCCAGCAGCCTCCCAGGGGGCAGTGGCTACACCTTC. This gives the protein CASSLPGGSGYTF.

This clone was observed a few times. The chain joins TRBV3-1 (or the pseudogene TRBV3-2) to TRBJ2-7; no reliable D call. Germline values: CDR1 LGHDT, CDR2 YNNKEL (reference sequence). CDR3 length: 13 amino acids. Deletions cut 3 bases from V and 3 bases from J, with 9 bases between. CDR3 residues: CASSHGQNYEQYF. The CDR3 nucleotides read TGTGCCAGCAGCCATGGGCAGAACTACGAGCAGTACTTC.

V usage is TRBV7-9 and J usage is TRBJ1-6; maybe TRBD1 (6 bases). Looked up from germline, CDR1 is SEHNR and CDR2 is FQNEAQ (reference sequence). Trimming stripped 2 bases from V and 7 bases from J, with 9 bases between. The CDR3 sequence is 14 residues long. The CDR3 DNA is TGTGCCAGCAGCTTAAGTCAGGGGAATTCACCCCTCCACTTT. Translation gives CASSLSQGNSPLHF.

This clone was picked up one time. This sequence joins TRBV29-1 and TRBJ2-1; 9 bases fit TRBD2. This CDR3 is 17 amino acids long. Germline V gene lookup returns CDR1 SQVTM and CDR2 ANQGSEA. With 6 bases clipped from V and 0 bases from J, the junction kept 12 bases outside the gene matches. CDR3 residues: CSVAALAGSLSYNEQFF. The CDR3 bases are TGCAGCGTGGCGGCCCTAGCGGGGAGCCTCTCCTACAATGAGCAGTTCTTC.

This chain joins TRBV7-8 and TRBJ1-1; 10 nucleotides line up with TRBD1. Trimming cost V 0 bases and J 3 bases; bases outside gene matches: 7. The CDR3 consists of 17 residues. Germline lookup yields CDR1 SGHVS and CDR2 FQNEAQ. For the CDR3, the DNA is TGTGCCAGCAGCTTAGCCCCCTACGGGACAGGGGACACTGAAGCTTTCTTT. Residues: CASSLAPYGTGDTEAFF. Looking up the rest from reference TRBV7-8 and TRBJ1-1 gives the full variable domain: GAGVSQSPRYKVAKRGQDVALRCDPISGHVSLFWYQQALGQGPEFLTYFQNEAQLDKSGLPSDRFFAERPEGSVSTLKIQRTQQEDSAVYLCASSLAPYGTGDTEAFFGQGTRLTVV.

The V call is TRBV4-1, the J call TRBJ2-6, with 7 bases fitting TRBD2. Germline V CDR1 and CDR2: MGHRA, YSYEKL. CDR3 length: 18 residues. V was clipped by 3 bases and J by 0 bases; unmatched bases: 8. CDR3 bases: TGCGCCAGCAGCCATTTGGGAGGGGCGGCCTCTGGGGCCAACGTCCTGACTTTC. Encoded protein: CASSHLGGAASGANVLTF.

This chain uses TRBV5-4 with TRBJ2-1; perhaps TRBD1 as D (5 bases). Trimming removed 4 bases at V and 7 bases at J, with 12 bases between. This CDR3 comprises 13 residues. The V gene's germline CDR1 is SGHNT and CDR2 YYREEE (reference sequence). The CDR3 reads CASSQTTGNEQFF. The CDR3, as DNA: TGTGCCAGCAGCCAGACAACAGGTAATGAGCAGTTCTTC.

Turning to this clone: The sample has other DNA sequences that encode this CDR3 too. The chain uses TRBV5-1 and TRBJ1-5; 10 nucleotides align to TRBD1. Germline V CDR1 and CDR2: SGHRS, YFSETQ. CDR3 size: 14 residues. The V gene end was trimmed by 4 bases and the J gene end by 5 bases; junction bases not matched to a gene: 3. CDR3 residues: CASSLGQGDQPQHF. Written as DNA, the CDR3 is TGCGCCAGCAGCCTCGGACAGGGGGATCAGCCCCAGCATTTT.

CDR3 amino acids: CASNGLAGLRDTGNEQFF. CDR3 in DNA: TGTGCCAGCAACGGACTAGCGGGGTTAAGGGATACGGGGAATGAGCAGTTCTTC. The chain carries TRBV21-1 and TRBJ2-1; the table's D call, TRBD2, was not checked against the DNA. TRBV21-1 is termed a pseudogene. This CDR3 is built from 18 residues.

V usage is TRBV4-2 and J usage is TRBJ2-7; a weak D match, TRBD1 (6 bases). This CDR3 region has 15 residues. The V gene lost 4 bases and the J gene lost 2 bases, with 15 bases spanning the gap. CDR1 LGHNA and CDR2 YNFKEQ come from the germline V gene. The CDR3 region is CASSLYDRTAYEQYF. The CDR3 DNA is TGTGCCAGCAGCCTTTATGACAGGACGGCCTACGAGCAGTACTTC.

This chain connects TRBV5-1 to TRBJ2-3; D possibly corresponds to TRBD2 (6 bases). Deletions cut 1 base from V and 4 bases from J, with 16 bases between. Germline V gene sequence: CDR1 SGHRS, CDR2 YFSETQ. The CDR3 runs to 16 residues. The CDR3 DNA is TGCGCCAGCAGCTTGAGGTTTAGTGCTAGCGCAGATACGCAGTATTTT. Translated: CASSLRFSASADTQYF.

The chain links TRBV6-5 to TRBJ1-1; D is possibly TRBD1 (5 bases). V was cut by 0 bases and J by 2 bases, with 10 bases left in between. From germline, CDR1 is MNHEY and CDR2 SVGAGI. This CDR3 has 15 residues. CDR3 DNA sequence: TGTGCCAGCAGTTACTCGGGCAGGGTAAACACTGAAGCTTTCTTT. This sequence encodes CASSYSGRVNTEAFF.

This chain connects TRBV21-1 to TRBJ2-1; no DNA check was done on the table's D call, TRBD1. TRBV21-1 has pseudogene status. The CDR3 loop spans 15 amino acids. The CDR3 reads CASIQSGTGCNEQFF. CDR3 in DNA: TGTGCCAGCATTCAAAGTGGGACAGGGTGTAATGAGCAGTTCTTC.

This clone was seen once. This sequence joins TRBV7-9 and TRBJ1-1; 10 bases agree with TRBD1. Trimming at V came to 5 bases and at J to 4 bases, leaving 7 bases not matched to a gene. The CDR3 extends over 15 amino acids. Germline V gene data show CDR1 as SEHNR and CDR2 as FQNEAQ (reference sequence). In DNA, the CDR3 is TGTGCCAGCAGCAGCCGGGACAGGGGTGGCACTGAAGCTTTCTTT. Amino acid sequence: CASSSRDRGGTEAFF.

The chain employs TRBV28 and TRBJ1-2, with D tentatively TRBD1 (6 bases). V was trimmed by 3 bases and J by 2 bases, leaving 13 bases between them. The CDR3 contains 15 residues. Germline-derived CDR1 and CDR2 are MDHEN and SYDVKM. The CDR3 DNA is TGTGCCAGCAGTTTCCGCAGACAGGCGAACTATGGCTACACCTTC. As protein: CASSFRRQANYGYTF.